This entry lists 32 T cell receptor beta chains sequenced from one sample in a study of cytomegalovirus exposure and HLA in healthy donors. The PCR used 60 Vbeta and 13 Jbeta primers. Assay: immunoSEQ multiplex PCR; the TCRdb copy retains only in-frame clones and omits some. The sample shows roughly 110,000 clones, 73% of them seen only once. Sequencing used PBMCs. The receptors come from a woman aged 25 to 39 in good health and CMV-seronegative.

This rearrangement joins TRBV25-1 to TRBJ1-3; D is uncertain. CDR1 and CDR2 from the germline V gene are MGHDK and SYGVNS. Trimming left V 4 bases short and J 4 bases short, with 14 bases between. This CDR3 comprises 15 residues. The CDR3 here is CASSVALGLGNTIYF. The CDR3 nucleotides read TGTGCCAGCAGTGTTGCCTTGGGCCTGGGAAACACCATATATTTT.

The J gene is TRBJ2-7, the V gene TRBV4-1; maybe TRBD2 (7 bases). Germline CDR1 reads MGHRA; CDR2 reads YSYEKL. Trimming pared 0 bases from V and 2 bases from J, leaving 17 bases between. The CDR3 is 17 residues long. For the CDR3, the DNA is TGCGCCAGCAGCCAAGACAAGAGGGGGGAGGGGGCCTACGAGCAGTACTTC. Its protein is CASSQDKRGEGAYEQYF.

The CDR3 DNA follows: TGCAGCGTTGGTGACATAGGATACGAGCAGTACTTC. The encoded protein is CSVGDIGYEQYF. The chain has TRBV29-1 and TRBJ2-7; D gene ambiguous. Trimming took 4 bases from V and 4 from J, leaving 11 bases between them. The CDR3 runs to 12 residues. Per germline, CDR1 SQVTM and CDR2 ANQGSEA.

The J gene is TRBJ2-3, the V gene TRBV5-1, with 8 bases lining up with TRBD1. Germline-derived CDR1 and CDR2 are SGHRS and YFSETQ. The ends lost 5 bases at V and 3 bases at J; junction bases unmatched: 5. CDR3 length: 14 residues. The CDR3 sequence is CASSDRGGTDTQYF. CDR3 nucleotide sequence: TGCGCCAGCAGTGACAGGGGCGGGACAGATACGCAGTATTTT.

The rearrangement links TRBV28 to TRBJ2-1, with TRBD2 as a possible D gene (6 bases). V was shortened by 4 bases and J by 10 bases, with 20 bases between the two germline ends. The CDR3 consists of 15 residues. Germline values: CDR1 MDHEN, CDR2 SYDVKM. This CDR3 reads CASSSPEGLESEQFF. Here the CDR3 DNA reads TGTGCCAGCAGTTCCCCGGAGGGTTTGGAGAGCGAGCAGTTCTTC.

The chain recombines TRBV27 with TRBJ1-4; 7 bases match TRBD1. With V trimmed by 11 bases and J by 5 bases, 5 bases remained unmatched. The germline V gene encodes CDR1 MNHEY and CDR2 SMNVEV (reference sequence). CDR3 size: 12 residues. CDR3: CAAGTENEKLFF. The DNA for the CDR3 is TGTGCCGCCGGGACAGAGAATGAAAAACTGTTTTTT.

Worth noting for this clone: The germline gene is not matched at one end of the junction; a read error may be the cause. The chain uses TRBV10-1 and TRBJ2-7, with TRBD2 matching 7 bases. CDR3 size: 16 residues. Germline-derived CDR1 and CDR2 are WNHNN and SYGVQD (reference sequence). CDR3 sequence: CASSSPPGGGVYEQYF. As DNA, the CDR3 is TGCGCCAGCAGCTCCCCCCCGGGTGGGGGGGTCTACGAACAGTACTTC.

This chain uses TRBV6-5 with TRBJ2-7; TRBD1 is a possible D gene (5 bases). This CDR3 contains 13 residues. The V gene's germline CDR1 is MNHEY and CDR2 SVGAGI. V shed 7 bases and J shed 5 bases, with 15 bases lying between them. CDR3 sequence reads: CASNRPDTHEQYF. DNA of the CDR3: TGTGCCAGCAATAGGCCGGACACACACGAGCAGTACTTC.

The V and J genes are TRBV7-7 and TRBJ2-7; D perhaps matches TRBD2 (5 bases). V gave up 5 bases and J gave up 5 bases, with 31 bases separating them. Germline V gene sequence: CDR1 SSHAT, CDR2 FNYEAQ (reference sequence). The CDR3 loop spans 19 amino acids. CDR3: CASSLNPAQFRGLSNEQYF. DNA for the CDR3: TGTGCCAGCAGCCTCAACCCAGCTCAATTCAGAGGGTTGTCCAACGAGCAGTACTTC.

This clone has a handful of counts. For the CDR3, the DNA is TGTGCCAGCAGCTTAGTTGAGGGCACTGAAGCTTTCTTT. The encoded protein is CASSLVEGTEAFF. The V call is TRBV7-2, the J call TRBJ1-1; D gene uncertain. V was cut by 1 base and J by 4 bases, with 7 bases left in between. Germline CDR1 SGHTA, CDR2 FQGNSA. The CDR3 has 13 amino acids.

The rearrangement links TRBV5-4 to TRBJ1-1, with a tentative D call TRBD1 (6 bases). The V end was cut by 2 bases, the J end by 3 bases, with 8 bases between. CDR1 and CDR2 from the germline V gene are SGHNT and YYREEE (reference sequence). The CDR3 length is 13 residues. CDR3 residues: CASSLQGYTEAFF. DNA of the CDR3: TGTGCCAGCAGCTTACAGGGATACACTGAAGCTTTCTTT. The full variable domain, its missing parts supplied by reference TRBV5-4 and TRBJ1-1, is ETGVTQSPTHLIKTRGQQVTLRCSSQSGHNTVSWYQQALGQGPQFIFQYYREEENGRGNFPPRFSGLQFPNYSSELNVNALELDDSALYLCASSLQGYTEAFFGQGTRLTVV.

This clone was detected only a few times. The chain recombines TRBV5-6 with TRBJ2-3; no definite D call. Trimming took 3 bases from V and 1 from J, leaving 9 bases between them. The CDR3 runs to 14 residues. Germline V CDR1 and CDR2: SGHDT, YYEEEE. This chain's CDR3 is CASSSVSGTDTQYF. The CDR3, as DNA: TGTGCCAGCAGCTCAGTAAGCGGCACAGATACGCAGTATTTT. Together with reference TRBV5-6 and TRBJ2-3, the CDR3 gives the full variable domain: DAGVTQSPTHLIKTRGQQVTLRCSPKSGHDTVSWYQQALGQGPQFIFQYYEEEERQRGNFPDRFSGHQFPNYSSELNVNALLLGDSALYLCASSSVSGTDTQYFGPGTRLTVL.

Written as DNA, the CDR3 is TGCAGCGTTGAAGAGGATTATATGCCAGGGCGTGAAAAACTGTTTTTT. The encoded protein is CSVEEDYMPGREKLFF. V and J are TRBV29-1 and TRBJ1-4; the D gene is possibly TRBD1 (5 bases). From germline, CDR1 is SQVTM and CDR2 ANQGSEA. The CDR3 runs to 16 residues. V lost 0 bases and J lost 7, with 18 bases in between. Filled out from reference TRBV29-1 and TRBJ1-4, the complete variable domain reads SAVISQKPSRDICQRGTSLTIQCQVDSQVTMMFWYRQQPGQSLTLIATANQGSEATYESGFVIDKFPISRPNLTFSTLTVSNMSPEDSSIYLCSVEEDYMPGREKLFFGSGTQLSVL.

The chain employs TRBV30 and TRBJ2-3; 8 bases fit TRBD1. The CDR3 is 13 residues long. Germline assignment: CDR1 GTSNPN and CDR2 SVGIG (reference sequence). After removal of 5 bases from V and 5 bases from J, the junction contained 6 bases not matched to a gene. This CDR3 is CAWGFTGGDTQYF. Here the CDR3 DNA reads TGTGCCTGGGGATTTACAGGGGGAGATACGCAGTATTTT. Filled out from reference TRBV30 and TRBJ2-3, the complete variable domain reads SQTIHQWPATLVQPVGSPLSLECTVEGTSNPNLYWYRQAAGRGLQLLFYSVGIGQISSEVPQNLSASRPQDRQFILSSKKLLLSDSGFYLCAWGFTGGDTQYFGPGTRLTVL.

The chain joins TRBV25-1 to TRBJ1-2, with a tentative D call TRBD1 (6 bases). The CDR3 covers 15 residues. V was trimmed by 3 bases and J by 4 bases, leaving 15 bases between them. Looked up from germline, CDR1 is MGHDK and CDR2 is SYGVNS. The CDR3 DNA follows: TGTGCCAGCAGTGATTGGGGGGGCAAAAGCTATGGCTACACCTTC. This sequence encodes CASSDWGGKSYGYTF.

The V gene is TRBV5-1, the J gene TRBJ2-7, with 7 positions matching TRBD1. With V trimmed by 4 bases and J by 0 bases, 4 bases remained unmatched. Germline V CDR1 and CDR2: SGHRS, YFSETQ. The CDR3 is 14 amino acids. This chain's CDR3 is CASSPGTDSYEQYF. The DNA of the CDR3 is TGCGCCAGCAGCCCCGGGACAGACTCCTACGAGCAGTACTTC. Full variable domain (outside the CDR3, taken from reference TRBV5-1 and TRBJ2-7): KAGVTQTPRYLIKTRGQQVTLSCSPISGHRSVSWYQQTPGQGLQFLFEYFSETQRNKGNFPGRFSGRQFSNSRSEMNVSTLELGDSALYLCASSPGTDSYEQYFGPGTRLTVT.

This clone has only a few counts. The rearrangement links TRBV28 to TRBJ2-1; the match to TRBD2 covers 15 bases. V was clipped by 3 bases and J by 6 bases; unmatched bases: 6. There are 17 residues in the CDR3. Germline assignment: CDR1 MDHEN and CDR2 SYDVKM. The CDR3 sequence is CASSFTGLAGGFNEQFF. For the CDR3, the DNA is TGTGCCAGCAGTTTTACGGGACTAGCGGGAGGTTTCAATGAGCAGTTCTTC.

In this sample, this clone turned up once. The chain recombines TRBV18 with TRBJ2-5; tentatively, D is TRBD2 (6 bases). V lost 3 bases, J lost 3 bases, and 17 bases lay in between. The CDR3 is 16 amino acids. Germline-derived CDR1 and CDR2 are KGHSH and LQKENI. CDR3 amino acids: CASSPTLSGAKETQYF. DNA for the CDR3: TGTGCCAGCTCACCCACCCTTAGCGGAGCTAAAGAGACCCAGTACTTC.

To note about this clone: The junction differs from germline at one of its ends, possibly a read error. The genes are TRBV7-6 and TRBJ2-5; D not certain. This CDR3 has 11 residues. Germline assignment: CDR1 SGHVS and CDR2 FNYEAQ. This chain's CDR3 is CASSSEETQYF. CDR3 bases: TGTGCCAGCAGCTCGGAAGAGACTCAGTACTTC.

The table lists this clone with a few counts. The V and J genes are TRBV6-1 and TRBJ1-5; no firm D call. There are 13 residues in the CDR3. The V and J ends lost 2 bases and 6 bases respectively, with 8 bases between them. From germline, CDR1 is MNHNS and CDR2 SASEGT. In nucleotides, the CDR3 is TGTGCCAGCAGTGAACGGGAACGTCAGCCCCAGCATTTT. Protein sequence: CASSERERQPQHF.

V and J are TRBV28 and TRBJ1-4, with no clear D. The V end was cut by 8 bases, the J end by 6 bases, with 16 bases between. The CDR3 covers 14 residues. Germline CDR1 MDHEN, CDR2 SYDVKM. The CDR3 nucleotides are TGTGCCAGCGGTCTGGCAGGCCCCTATGAAAAACTGTTTTTT. This encodes CASGLAGPYEKLFF.

J is TRBJ1-5 and V is TRBV18; 7 bases line up with TRBD1. Trimming cost V 3 bases and J 7 bases; bases outside gene matches: 9. This CDR3 is 15 amino acids long. Per germline, CDR1 KGHSH and CDR2 LQKENI. The CDR3 spells CASSPEGAGDQPQHF. The CDR3 DNA reads TGTGCCAGCTCACCGGAGGGGGCCGGGGACCAGCCCCAGCATTTT.

The rearrangement joins TRBV6-5 to TRBJ2-1, with TRBD2 matching over 7 bases. V shed 7 bases and J 5 bases; nucleotides not matched to a gene: 5. CDR3 length equals 13 residues. Germline CDR1 and CDR2: MNHEY and SVGAGI. The CDR3: CASTGGVNNEQFF. The CDR3 nucleotides read TGTGCCAGCACGGGGGGAGTAAACAATGAGCAGTTCTTC.

This clone has just one count. This chain links TRBV11-2 with TRBJ1-5; D unresolved. Germline V gene data show CDR1 as SGHAT and CDR2 as FQNNGV. The V end lost 5 bases, the J end lost 5 bases, and 13 bases lay between the germline ends. This CDR3 has 14 residues. CDR3 DNA sequence: TGTGCCAGCAGCCTTGGAGGCGGTTATCAGCCCCAGCATTTT. Protein: CASSLGGGYQPQHF.

Written as DNA, the CDR3 is TGTGCCAGCAGCTCCCGGACAGGGGGGGATACGCAGTATTTT. Amino acids: CASSSRTGGDTQYF. The rearrangement joins TRBV7-9 to TRBJ2-3, with TRBD1 identical over 10 bases. J lost 6 bases, V lost 4 bases, and 4 bases had no gene match. The CDR3 covers 14 residues. CDR1 is SEHNR, CDR2 FQNEAQ, per germline (reference sequence).

The CDR3 region is CSVSGQPGNTIYF. The DNA for the CDR3 is TGCAGCGTCTCAGGGCAGCCCGGAAACACCATATATTTT. The chain joins TRBV29-1 to TRBJ1-3; D perhaps matches TRBD1 (5 bases). V gave up 6 bases and J gave up 4 bases, with 13 bases separating them. CDR1 is SQVTM, CDR2 ANQGSEA, per germline. The CDR3 sequence is 13 residues long. The complete variable domain, with remaining parts taken from reference TRBV29-1 and TRBJ1-3, reads SAVISQKPSRDICQRGTSLTIQCQVDSQVTMMFWYRQQPGQSLTLIATANQGSEATYESGFVIDKFPISRPNLTFSTLTVSNMSPEDSSIYLCSVSGQPGNTIYFGEGSWLTVV.

V is TRBV30 and J is TRBJ2-5; D is possibly TRBD1 (6 bases). Per the germline V gene, CDR1 is GTSNPN and CDR2 is SVGIG (reference sequence). Trimming removed 1 base at V and 2 bases at J, with 14 bases between. CDR3 length: 15 amino acids. The CDR3 DNA reads TGTGCCTGGAGTGCACTCGGACAGATACAAGAGACCCAGTACTTC. Encoded protein: CAWSALGQIQETQYF. The full variable domain, its missing parts supplied by reference TRBV30 and TRBJ2-5, is SQTIHQWPATLVQPVGSPLSLECTVEGTSNPNLYWYRQAAGRGLQLLFYSVGIGQISSEVPQNLSASRPQDRQFILSSKKLLLSDSGFYLCAWSALGQIQETQYFGPGTRLLVL.

This clone has ten or more counts. V usage is TRBV6-5 and J usage is TRBJ2-5; possibly TRBD2 for D (5 bases). Per germline, CDR1 MNHEY and CDR2 SVGAGI. V was cut by 0 bases and J by 6 bases, with 17 bases left in between. The CDR3 contains 16 residues. In nucleotides, the CDR3 is TGTGCCAGCAGTTACTCGATAGGAGACGGGGTAAAGACCCAGTACTTC. Its translation is CASSYSIGDGVKTQYF.

V usage is TRBV5-4 and J usage is TRBJ1-1; D gene uncertain. The CDR3 spans 13 residues. V lost 1 base, J lost 5 bases, and 9 bases lay in between. CDR1 is SGHNT, CDR2 YYREEE, per germline (reference sequence). This CDR3 reads CASSLQEGTEAFF. As DNA, the CDR3 is TGTGCCAGCAGCTTGCAGGAGGGTACTGAAGCTTTCTTT.

The rearrangement links TRBV7-2 to TRBJ1-2; 9 nucleotides align to TRBD1. The CDR3 loop spans 15 amino acids. The J segment lost 2 bases and the V segment lost 4 bases, leaving 5 bases of the junction unmatched. Germline-derived CDR1 and CDR2 are SGHTA and FQGNSA. Here the CDR3 DNA reads TGTGCCAGCAGCTCAACCGGGACAGGGAACTATGGCTACACCTTC. Translating gives CASSSTGTGNYGYTF.

This rearrangement joins TRBV2 to TRBJ1-1; possible D gene TRBD1, 6 bases. CDR3 length equals 17 residues. Deletions cut 5 bases from V and 7 bases from J, with 26 bases between. The V gene's germline CDR1 is SNHLY and CDR2 FYNNEI. The CDR3 spells CASSPIRGTGFSSEAFF. The DNA of the CDR3 is TGTGCCAGCAGTCCAATCCGTGGTACAGGGTTTTCCAGTGAAGCTTTCTTT.

The chain's CDR3 is CASSPRQGGFYEQYF. CDR3 sequence (DNA): TGTGCCAGCTCACCGAGACAGGGGGGTTTCTACGAGCAGTACTTC. The chain joins TRBV18 to TRBJ2-7; 9 nucleotides agree with TRBD1. The CDR3 is 15 amino acids. Germline V gene data show CDR1 as KGHSH and CDR2 as LQKENI. Trimming cost V 3 bases and J 3 bases; bases outside gene matches: 6.